This T cell receptor beta chain was identified during a study of regulatory T cells in long-lasting Graves disease (dated by TCRdb to the early 2020s). Study-level background: In the newly diagnosed Graves' disease group, patients had been taking antithyroid drugs for less than 3 months. Patients with persistent Graves' disease were compared with patients with newly diagnosed Graves' disease using TCR sequencing and RNA sequencing of peripheral blood. The study was registered as a clinical trial and conducted in China. A total of about 33 samples were covered by TCR sequencing, comprising some 13 persistent and around 20 newly diagnosed Graves' disease patients. Points the paper makes about the study in general: TRBV28, TRBJ1-2 and TRBJ2-5 were preferentially used in persistent disease, while TRBV20-1 and TRBJ2-1 were favored in newly diagnosed disease. The authors acknowledged the small sample size as a limitation that may reduce accuracy. Persistent Graves' disease patients showed lower TCR Shannon entropy and fewer highly expanded clones than newly diagnosed patients, suggesting clonal expansion. Persistent patients shared more public clonotypes among themselves (under 3,000) than newly diagnosed patients did (more than 850). Only the TCR beta chain was sequenced and analyzed. The study examined only peripheral blood because the primary lesion, thyroid tissue, could not be accessed.

According to the study, the label for this sample's time point signals: newly diagnosed GD, antithyroid drugs for less than 3 months. RNA was extracted from PBMCs in TRIzol for both TCR sequencing and RNA sequencing. Graves' disease was diagnosed according to American Thyroid Association guidelines. Patients were recruited from an endocrinology department in Xi'an, China. From each patient, around 9 milliliters of peripheral blood was collected into an EDTA anticoagulant tube. Ficoll Paque Plus density gradient separation was used to isolate PBMCs, and no further T cell sorting was performed. RNA quality was checked with an Agilent 2100 Bioanalyzer and agarose gel, and concentration with a NanoDrop 2000. From the cysteine through the phenylalanine, the CDR3 covers 14 amino acids. Kept here is only the CDR3 DNA, which spans 42 bases and is read in frame from base 1. The junction shows trimming of 5 bases on V and 1 base on J, plus 12 bases between the germline ends. CDR1 is given as SGHRS and CDR2 as YFSETQ, both from the germline V gene.

Receptors were amplified or captured by multiplex PCR. The sequencer was an Illumina HiSeq 4000. To build TCR beta libraries, CDR3 regions were amplified by Arm-PCR using iRepertoire HTBI primers. Before sequencing, the PCR products went through gel purification. On the authors' methods: A total of fewer than 80 TRBV and approximately 15 TRBJ segments were identified across samples and were used for gene usage analysis of CDR3 amino acid clonotypes. Filtered high-quality paired reads were merged into contigs using COPE and FqMerger. Contigs were aligned with BLAST to IMGT TRBV, TRBD and TRBJ reference genes, and CDR3 was defined per IMGT. Any clonotype with a frequency above 0.1% was classified as a highly expanded clone. Shannon entropy was used to measure repertoire diversity, and the Gini coefficient was used to measure V-J evenness. Public clonotypes were defined as clonotypes shared by more than one individual. The public reads were reprocessed in TCRdb via fastp at Q25 and MiXCR, keeping in-frame beta chains. Each entry is one CDR3 protein sequence, shown with its most common DNA and genes. Here the V and J calls rest on TCRdb's processing, not on the authors' analysis. Here the sample has some 560,000 distinct CDR3 sequences; 15% to 20% occur a single time. Approximately 25% of the sample comes from the top ten.

Turning to this clonotype: The antigen it binds to is not known. Nothing much larger sits one base from this clone, and base qualities are not available.

These same data were also listed under a study on T cells in Graves' hyperthyroidism and ophthalmopathy. As described in the second report: Graves' hyperthyroidism was defined as stable when no progression to ophthalmopathy occurred over 18 months of follow-up. Hyperthyroidism patients were newly diagnosed, had a disease duration of under 2 months, and were aged 18 to 65 years. The study excluded patients with uncontrolled infections, other autoimmune diseases, pregnancy or lactation. Clinical symptoms, serum thyroxine and TRAb, thyroid ultrasound, and orbital computed tomography formed the basis for the diagnoses. For the first round of RT-PCR on the TCR CDR3, the HTBI primer set was used together with the Qiagen OneStep RT-PCR kit. Most expanded thyroid clonotypes (frequency above 0.001) were also found in blood, which suggests that blood repertoires may mirror thyroid immune responses. Ophthalmopathy was separated from stable hyperthyroidism by a 13 V-J signature model, with around 90% sensitivity and roughly 81% specificity obtained in cross-validation and 80%/75% obtained in testing. In validation, progression to ophthalmopathy was predicted by the model with 70% to 71% sensitivity and nearly 75% specificity, a median of about 6 months before onset. To identify distinguishing TCR V-J signatures, a discovery cohort of 100 patients was used, comprising fewer than 45 with Graves' ophthalmopathy and around 60 with stable Graves' hyperthyroidism. Prospective prediction of ophthalmopathy was tested in an independent validation cohort of some 20 hyperthyroidism patients and around 16 patients who later progressed to ophthalmopathy. The 100 or so discovery patients were divided at random into training and test sets in a 7:3 ratio. Thyroid tissue and blood T-cell repertoires from six or seven Graves' hyperthyroidism patients were also compared in the study. Following sampling, methimazole starting at 30 mg daily was given to hyperthyroidism patients, and high-dose intravenous methylprednisolone was given to ophthalmopathy patients. A second multiplex PCR round built the libraries, followed by size selection and purification. Paired-end sequencing of the libraries was performed with 100 bp reads on an Illumina HiSeq2000. Raw data were processed with SOAPnuke, discarding reads with adapters, uncalled bases, mean Phred below 15, or no exact constant-primer or identifier match. High-quality paired reads were merged using COPE v1.2.5, and each unique nucleotide sequence was defined as a clonotype. Clonotypes were aligned to IMGT TRBV, TRBD and TRBJ reference segments using MiTCR v1.1. Analysis was restricted to V-J combinations with a frequency above 0.0001, which covered approximately 99% of repertoires. A TCS score was defined as the ratio between F50 (clonal expansion) and ExV (chaos), using BLOSUM62-based TCRdist between CDR3 peptides within each V-J. Welch's t-statistics and random forest reduced fewer than 600 V-J features to 10 to 15, which were used in a naive Bayes classifier (R e1071). No statistical method was used to set the sample size in advance, and investigators knew the group allocation. The paper describes TCR Vbeta CDR3 sequencing of some 130 peripheral blood samples, made up of 43 ophthalmopathy patients, more than 70 hyperthyroidism patients and approximately 17 progressor patients.

The TCR comes from a middle-aged woman with Graves disease. Donor details come from another sample of the same person, matched by shared clones. The V and J segments used are TRBV5-1 and TRBJ2-5; TRBD1 is possibly the D segment (5 matching bases). The source material was peripheral blood mononuclear cells (PBMCs), sampled at new diagnosis, from a patient treated with antithyroid drugs. The CDR3 reads CASRSQGAQETQYF. The bases read TGCGCCAGCAGATCACAAGGGGCCCAAGAGACCCAGTACTTC. Beyond the CDR3, the reference TRBV5-1 and TRBJ2-5 genes provide the residues; the full variable domain reads: KAGVTQTPRYLIKTRGQQVTLSCSPISGHRSVSWYQQTPGQGLQFLFEYFSETQRNKGNFPGRFSGRQFSNSRSEMNVSTLELGDSALYLCASRSQGAQETQYFGPGTRLLVL.